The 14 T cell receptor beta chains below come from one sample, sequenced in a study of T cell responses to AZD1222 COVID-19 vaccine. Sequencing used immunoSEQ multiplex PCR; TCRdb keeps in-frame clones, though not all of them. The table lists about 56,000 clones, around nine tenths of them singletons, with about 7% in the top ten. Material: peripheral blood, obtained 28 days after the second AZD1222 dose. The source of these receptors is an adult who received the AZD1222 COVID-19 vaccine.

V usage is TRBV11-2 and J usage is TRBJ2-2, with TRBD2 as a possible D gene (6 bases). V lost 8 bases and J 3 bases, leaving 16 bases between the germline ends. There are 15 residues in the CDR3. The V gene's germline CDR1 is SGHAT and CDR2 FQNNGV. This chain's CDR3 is CASQPGVFDTGELFF. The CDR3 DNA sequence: TGTGCCAGCCAACCGGGGGTATTCGACACCGGGGAGCTGTTTTTT.

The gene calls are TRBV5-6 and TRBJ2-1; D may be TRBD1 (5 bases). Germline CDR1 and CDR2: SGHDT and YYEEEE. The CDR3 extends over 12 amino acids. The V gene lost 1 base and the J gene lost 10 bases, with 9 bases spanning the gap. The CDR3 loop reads CASSLNRQEQFF. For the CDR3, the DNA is TGTGCCAGCAGCTTGAACCGACAGGAGCAGTTCTTC.

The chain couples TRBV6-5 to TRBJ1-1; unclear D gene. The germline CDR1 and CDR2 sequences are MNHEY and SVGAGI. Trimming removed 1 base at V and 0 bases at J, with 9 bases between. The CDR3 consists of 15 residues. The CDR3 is CASSYFNRLNTEAFF. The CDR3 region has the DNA TGTGCCAGCAGTTACTTCAACAGATTGAACACTGAAGCTTTCTTT.

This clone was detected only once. DNA for the CDR3: TGTGCCAGTAGTTCACAGGGGCCGGGACAGGAAAAACTGTTTTTT. Translating it yields CASSSQGPGQEKLFF. The J gene is TRBJ1-4, the V gene TRBV19, with TRBD1 identical over 7 bases. The CDR3 contains 15 residues. V lost 5 bases to trimming and J lost 8 bases; unmatched junction nucleotides: 11. Looked up from germline, CDR1 is LNHDA and CDR2 is SQIVND (reference sequence). The full variable domain, its missing parts supplied by reference TRBV19 and TRBJ1-4, is DGGITQSPKYLFRKEGQNVTLSCEQNLNHDAMYWYRQDPGQGLRLIYYSQIVNDFQKGDIAEGYSVSREKKESFPLTVTSAQKNPTAFYLCASSSQGPGQEKLFFGSGTQLSVL.

This CDR3 is CASSVHQGPEAFF. CDR3 DNA sequence: TGTGCCAGTAGTGTTCACCAGGGACCTGAAGCTTTCTTT. This chain joins TRBV19 and TRBJ1-1, with TRBD1 as a possible D gene (5 bases). Per the germline V gene, CDR1 is LNHDA and CDR2 is SQIVND (reference sequence). This CDR3 comprises 13 residues. V lost 5 bases, J lost 6 bases, and 13 bases lay in between. The whole variable domain, filled in from reference TRBV19 and TRBJ1-1, reads DGGITQSPKYLFRKEGQNVTLSCEQNLNHDAMYWYRQDPGQGLRLIYYSQIVNDFQKGDIAEGYSVSREKKESFPLTVTSAQKNPTAFYLCASSVHQGPEAFFGQGTRLTVV.

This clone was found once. CDR3 nucleotide sequence: TGTGCCAGCAGCCCGGGCCAGGTTCAAGAGACCCAGTACTTC. It encodes CASSPGQVQETQYF. This chain links TRBV7-2 with TRBJ2-5; D unclear. The CDR3 extends over 14 amino acids. Germline assignment: CDR1 SGHTA and CDR2 FQGNSA. V was clipped by 5 bases and J by 2 bases, with 12 bases between them.

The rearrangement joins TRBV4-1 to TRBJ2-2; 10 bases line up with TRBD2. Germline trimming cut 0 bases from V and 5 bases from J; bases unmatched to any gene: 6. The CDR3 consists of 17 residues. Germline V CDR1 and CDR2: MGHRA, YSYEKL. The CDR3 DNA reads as TGCGCCAGCAGCCAAGAGTGGACTAGCGGTCCGACCGGGGAGCTGTTTTTT. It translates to CASSQEWTSGPTGELFF.

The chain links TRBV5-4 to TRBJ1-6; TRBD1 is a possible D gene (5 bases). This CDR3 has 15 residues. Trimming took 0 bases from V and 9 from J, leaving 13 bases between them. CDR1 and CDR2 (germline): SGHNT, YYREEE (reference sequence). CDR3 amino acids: CASSLVQDGVSPLHF. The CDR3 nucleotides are TGTGCCAGCAGCTTGGTACAGGACGGCGTTTCACCCCTCCACTTT.

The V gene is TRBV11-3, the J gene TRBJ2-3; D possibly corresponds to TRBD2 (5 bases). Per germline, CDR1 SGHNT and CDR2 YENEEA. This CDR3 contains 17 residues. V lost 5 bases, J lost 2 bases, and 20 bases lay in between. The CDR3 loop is CASSPPIWTQVTDTQYF. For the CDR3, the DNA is TGTGCCAGCAGCCCACCTATTTGGACTCAGGTCACAGATACGCAGTATTTT.

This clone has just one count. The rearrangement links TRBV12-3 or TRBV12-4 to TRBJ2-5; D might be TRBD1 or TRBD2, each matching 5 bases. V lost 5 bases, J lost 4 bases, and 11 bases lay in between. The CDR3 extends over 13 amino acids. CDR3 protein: CASSRGTPETQYF. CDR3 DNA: TGTGCCAGCAGTCGAGGGACCCCAGAGACCCAGTACTTC.

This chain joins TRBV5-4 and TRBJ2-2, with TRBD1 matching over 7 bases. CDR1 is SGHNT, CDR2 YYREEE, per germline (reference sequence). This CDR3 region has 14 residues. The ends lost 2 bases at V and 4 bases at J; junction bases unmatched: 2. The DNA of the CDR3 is TGTGCCAGCAGCTTTGACAGGGCCACCGGGGAGCTGTTTTTT. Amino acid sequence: CASSFDRATGELFF.

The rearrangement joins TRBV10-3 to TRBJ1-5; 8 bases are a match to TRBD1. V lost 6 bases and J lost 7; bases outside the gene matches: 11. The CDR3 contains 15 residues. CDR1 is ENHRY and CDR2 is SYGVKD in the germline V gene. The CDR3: CAIRGLGQGAQPQHF. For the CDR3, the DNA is TGTGCCATCAGGGGGCTCGGTCAGGGGGCCCAGCCCCAGCATTTT.

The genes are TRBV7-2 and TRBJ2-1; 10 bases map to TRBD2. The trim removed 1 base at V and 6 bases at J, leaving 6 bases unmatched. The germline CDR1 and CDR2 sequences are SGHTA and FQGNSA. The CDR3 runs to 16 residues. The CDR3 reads CASSLGPSGSFNEQFF. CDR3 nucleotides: TGTGCCAGCAGCTTAGGGCCTAGCGGGAGCTTCAATGAGCAGTTCTTC.

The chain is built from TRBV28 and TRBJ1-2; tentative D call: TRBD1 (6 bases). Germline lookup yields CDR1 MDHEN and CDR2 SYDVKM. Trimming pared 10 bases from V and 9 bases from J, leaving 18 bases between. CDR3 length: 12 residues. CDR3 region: CATTGGGRSYTF. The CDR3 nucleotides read TGTGCCACCACCGGCGGGGGGCGCAGCTACACCTTC.